This T cell receptor beta chain was sequenced during a study of cytomegalovirus exposure and HLA in healthy donors. Whole-study context: The 120 validation repertoires and the roughly 700 first-cohort repertoires shared a platform, a later analysis reported. Study outcomes and limitations: The majority of TCR sequences were rare, yet some public TCRs appeared in many donors.

There are 14 residues in the CDR3. Trimming took 6 bases from V and 1 from J, leaving 12 bases between them. Per germline, CDR1 LNHDA and CDR2 SQIVND (reference sequence). About this clone itself: Antigen unknown.

Produced via immunoSEQ multiplex PCR; TCRdb's table is partial and in-frame only. The sample yields 230,000 or so clones, around 88% seen once. The receptor's source is a woman aged 18-29 years in good health and CMV-seronegative. The chain recombines TRBV19 with TRBJ1-1; D call uncertain. Sequencing was performed on PBMCs. CDR3 protein: CASRWGGKNTEAFF. CDR3 nucleotides: TGTGCCAGTAGATGGGGAGGGAAGAACACTGAAGCTTTCTTT.